This T cell receptor beta chain was captured by sequencing in a study of T cell responses to AZD1222 COVID-19 vaccine. Study summary: Both about-4-week and about-12-week second-dose recipients were combined.

Generated by immunoSEQ multiplex PCR, the TCRdb table keeps only in-frame clones and is missing some. The sample includes fewer than 200,000 clones, roughly nine tenths of them seen just once. The V gene's germline CDR1 is LGHDT and CDR2 YNNKEL (reference sequence). The V and J ends lost 5 bases and 0 bases respectively, with 7 bases between them. The CDR3 loop spans 13 amino acids. Study findings and constraints: Seropositive AZD1222 recipients at baseline numbered only six or seven. White British ancestry dominated among donors, who included more females, and clonal diversity was possibly underestimated.

For this clone: No antigen is known for it.

The TCR originated in an adult in good health. The chain employs TRBV3-1 (or the pseudogene TRBV3-2) and TRBJ1-1; D call uncertain. Sequenced material: peripheral blood, taken on day 0 of AZD1222 vaccination. The chain's CDR3 is CASSTGMNTEAFF. CDR3 coding DNA: TGTGCCAGCAGCACTGGCATGAACACTGAAGCTTTCTTT.